This TCR beta chain was sequenced for a study of blood T cell repertoires in COVID-19. Study details: Sources were T cells, B-cell-depleted T cells, or PBMCs; the material itself was cDNA or gDNA.

Living in 24 US areas, the participants were between 18 and 89 years of age. Original data processing: Counts of nucleated cells, estimated from reference gene primer amplification, were obtained. Measured with immunoSEQ multiplex PCR; TCRdb has only the in-frame clones, and not every one. V and J calls plus clone size are reproduced from that table; the DNA served to infer D and trimming. The sample has roughly 140,000 clones, around 84% seen once. Sequenced: PBMCs or T cells enriched from blood (not recorded which). The clonotype was recovered from a middle-aged man who had recovered from COVID-19.

CDR3 DNA sequence: TGCAGCGTCCAAGAAGACAGGGACGGCTACACCTTC. Translated: CSVQEDRDGYTF. J is TRBJ1-2 and V is TRBV29-1; TRBD1 matches 7 bases. CDR1 is SQVTM, CDR2 ANQGSEA, per germline. There are 12 residues in the CDR3. V trimming: 6 bases; J trimming: 8 bases; junction bases outside the gene matches: 9.